This T cell receptor (beta chain) emerged from a study of blood T cell repertoires in COVID-19. Overall study: Collection of acute and convalescent COVID-19 samples took place in the United States, Italy and Spain. PBMCs, B-cell-depleted T cells, or T cells provided the cDNA or gDNA that made up the material.

Per the original data handling: The assay estimated nucleated cells by amplifying reference gene primers. TCRdb's copy holds only in-frame clones and misses some; the assay was immunoSEQ multiplex PCR. V and J calls and clone size are given by that table; D and trimming were obtained from the DNA. The table lists around 200,000 clones, 80% to 85% of them singletons. Germline V gene data show CDR1 as SNHLY and CDR2 as FYNNEI. This CDR3 comprises 15 residues. V was pared by 7 bases and J by 3 bases, with 5 bases of the junction left unmatched. The clonotype was recovered from a human donor with acute or convalescent COVID-19. The donor label of this sample is uncertain. The chain is built from TRBV2 and TRBJ2-1; 11 bases line up with TRBD2. Sequenced material: peripheral blood. The CDR3 DNA sequence: TGTGCCAGCATCGGGGGGACTAGCGGCTACAATGAGCAGTTCTTC. Residues: CASIGGTSGYNEQFF.